These 28 T cell receptor beta chains were sequenced from one sample in a study of Ad26.COV2.S vaccination and SARS-CoV-2 variants. Data came from immunoSEQ multiplex PCR; TCRdb stores just in-frame clones and leaves some out. The sample yields roughly 350,000 clones, 86% seen once. Treatment of the sample: 15 to 20 received Ad26.COV2.S at low or high dose, single or two shots; 5 received placebo; per-sample allocation not given. Day 63 after the first injection of vaccine or placebo was the sampling time. Sequencing was performed on peripheral blood, taken in a trial of Ad26.COV2.S vaccine versus placebo. These receptors were collected from a person aged 18 to 59 who received the Ad26.COV2.S COVID-19 vaccine or a placebo.

In its sample, this clone was seen a few times. The chain combines TRBV25-1 with TRBJ1-2; unclear D gene. The germline V gene has CDR1 MGHDK and CDR2 SYGVNS. CDR3 size: 14 residues. V shed 5 bases and J shed 8 bases, with 18 bases lying between them. CDR3 protein: CASSSEGWLSGYTF. The DNA for the CDR3 is TGTGCCAGCAGTTCGGAGGGTTGGCTTAGCGGCTACACCTTC.

This clone was counted at least ten times. The rearrangement joins TRBV4-2 to TRBJ1-1; D not certain. Germline CDR1 reads LGHNA; CDR2 reads YNFKEQ. The CDR3 spans 15 residues. With 4 bases removed from V and 0 bases from J, the gap between germline ends came to 12 bases. As DNA, the CDR3 is TGTGCCAGCAGCCTATCCTGGAAGTTGAACACTGAAGCTTTCTTT. Translating gives CASSLSWKLNTEAFF.

This chain links TRBV6-6 with TRBJ2-2; tentatively, D is TRBD2 (5 bases). Deletions cut 0 bases from V and 5 bases from J, with 10 bases between. The germline V gene encodes CDR1 MNHNY and CDR2 SVGAGI (reference sequence). This CDR3 spans 15 amino acids. This CDR3 is CASSYSIGETGELFF. In DNA, the CDR3 is TGTGCCAGCAGTTACTCGATTGGGGAGACCGGGGAGCTGTTTTTT.

This clone was detected only a few times. The J gene is TRBJ1-2, the V gene TRBV3-1 (or the pseudogene TRBV3-2), with TRBD1 matching 12 bases. V trimming: 4 bases; J trimming: 7 bases; junction bases outside the gene matches: 7. Germline V gene sequence: CDR1 LGHDT, CDR2 YNNKEL (reference sequence). The CDR3 covers 15 residues. CDR3 sequence reads: CASSPPGTGGSGYTF. In DNA, the CDR3 is TGTGCCAGCAGCCCCCCGGGGACAGGGGGCTCTGGCTACACCTTC.

V and J are TRBV7-8 and TRBJ2-2, with D hard to call. Per germline, CDR1 SGHVS and CDR2 FQNEAQ. Deletions cut 5 bases from V and 5 bases from J, with 12 bases between. The CDR3 runs 14 residues. The CDR3 DNA follows: TGTGCCAGCAGCCCCCCCGGCGGTACCGGGGAGCTGTTTTTT. It yields the protein CASSPPGGTGELFF.

J is TRBJ2-3 and V is TRBV11-3, with no clear D. This CDR3 region has 15 residues. V was shortened by 4 bases and J by 1 base, with 12 bases between the two germline ends. Germline V gives CDR1 SGHNT, CDR2 YENEEA. The CDR3 sequence is CASSYKAGGTDTQYF. The DNA of the CDR3 is TGTGCCAGCAGCTATAAGGCAGGAGGCACAGATACGCAGTATTTT.

This clone was counted once. CDR3 DNA sequence: TGCGCCAGCAGCCAAGGGGGCGTCGGACAGTCGGGCGGCTACACCTTC. It is translated as CASSQGGVGQSGGYTF. The chain combines TRBV4-1 with TRBJ1-2; D might be TRBD1 (6 bases). V was shortened by 1 base and J by 8 bases, with 20 bases between the two germline ends. This CDR3 has 16 amino acids. CDR1 and CDR2 from the germline V gene are MGHRA and YSYEKL.

This chain links TRBV3-1 (or the pseudogene TRBV3-2) with TRBJ1-1, with D possibly TRBD1 on 6 matching bases. Germline V gives CDR1 LGHDT, CDR2 YNNKEL (reference sequence). The CDR3 runs to 17 residues. Trimming took off 1 base at V and 1 base at J, with 16 bases between the two ends. The CDR3 coding sequence is TGTGCCAGCAGCCAAGGCAGGGGCGAAGTGAGGAACACTGAAGCTTTCTTT. Protein product: CASSQGRGEVRNTEAFF.

This chain connects TRBV30 to TRBJ2-1; the match to TRBD1 covers 9 bases. Per germline, CDR1 GTSNPN and CDR2 SVGIG (reference sequence). The CDR3 sequence is 13 residues long. J gave up 6 bases and V 2 bases, and 2 bases lay outside the gene matches. This chain's CDR3 is CAWSPTGGNEQFF. The CDR3 DNA reads TGTGCCTGGAGTCCGACAGGGGGCAATGAGCAGTTCTTC.

V gene TRBV5-1 combines with J gene TRBJ1-1; D is perhaps TRBD1 (6 bases). The CDR3 is 13 amino acids. The V and J ends lost 4 bases and 9 bases respectively, with 16 bases between them. CDR1 is SGHRS and CDR2 is YFSETQ in the germline V gene. CDR3 DNA sequence: TGCGCCAGCAGCCCACAGGGTTCACTCAAAGCTTTCTTT. Its protein product is CASSPQGSLKAFF. The entire variable domain, with the rest obtained from reference TRBV5-1 and TRBJ1-1, is as follows: KAGVTQTPRYLIKTRGQQVTLSCSPISGHRSVSWYQQTPGQGLQFLFEYFSETQRNKGNFPGRFSGRQFSNSRSEMNVSTLELGDSALYLCASSPQGSLKAFFGQGTRLTVV.

The chain employs TRBV19 and TRBJ1-5, with a tentative D call TRBD1 (5 bases). The CDR3 is 15 residues long. Germline V gene lookup returns CDR1 LNHDA and CDR2 SQIVND (reference sequence). Deletions cut 6 bases from V and 1 base from J, with 13 bases between. The CDR3 here is CASSTDMSSNQPQHF. For the CDR3, the DNA is TGTGCCAGTAGCACGGACATGAGCAGCAATCAGCCCCAGCATTTT.

The rearrangement joins TRBV14 to TRBJ2-7, with TRBD1 matching over 7 bases. This CDR3 spans 12 amino acids. The J segment lost 11 bases and the V segment lost 1 base, leaving 5 bases of the junction unmatched. Germline V gene data show CDR1 as SGHDN and CDR2 as FVKESK. The CDR3 loop is CASSQVAGGKYF. CDR3 bases: TGTGCCAGCAGCCAAGTGGCAGGGGGAAAGTACTTC.

A note on this clone: This sample includes further DNA sequences coding for the same CDR3. The chain employs TRBV19 and TRBJ1-6; D gene ambiguous. V was cut by 2 bases and J by 7 bases, with 9 bases left in between. Per germline, CDR1 LNHDA and CDR2 SQIVND (reference sequence). CDR3 length equals 14 residues. The CDR3, as DNA: TGTGCCAGTAGTATAACGGGAGAGAATTCACCCCTCCACTTT. This translates into CASSITGENSPLHF.

The J gene is TRBJ2-3, the V gene TRBV6-5; D gene unclear. Germline V gene sequence: CDR1 MNHEY, CDR2 SVGAGI. CDR3 length equals 12 residues. The ends were cut back, 4 bases at V and 3 bases at J, with 5 bases in the middle. CDR3 coding DNA: TGTGCCAGCAGTTCCAGGACAGATACGCAGTATTTT. It encodes CASSSRTDTQYF.

Details on this clone: The junction and the germline gene differ at one end; a read error may be behind it. This chain uses TRBV7-9 with TRBJ2-7; no firm D call. The CDR3 contains 13 residues. Looked up from germline, CDR1 is SEHNR and CDR2 is FQNEAQ (reference sequence). The chain's CDR3 is CASSLDSFYGQYF. The CDR3 coding sequence is TGTGCCAGCAGCTTAGACAGTTTCTACGGGCAGTACTTC.

The V gene is TRBV3-1 (or the pseudogene TRBV3-2), the J gene TRBJ2-5; D call uncertain. Per germline, CDR1 LGHDT and CDR2 YNNKEL (reference sequence). Trimming removed 0 bases at V and 3 bases at J, with 11 bases between. The CDR3 is 15 residues long. The CDR3 nucleotides read TGTGCCAGCAGCCAAGATCTCTTGACCAAAGAGACCCAGTACTTC. It specifies CASSQDLLTKETQYF.

The rearrangement joins TRBV3-1 (or the pseudogene TRBV3-2) to TRBJ2-1, with unresolved D. Germline V gene sequence: CDR1 LGHDT, CDR2 YNNKEL (reference sequence). The CDR3 consists of 15 residues. The ends were cut back, 1 base at V and 0 bases at J, with 7 bases in the middle. The chain's CDR3 is CASSQVSSSYNEQFF. The CDR3 DNA reads as TGTGCCAGCAGCCAAGTAAGCAGCTCCTACAATGAGCAGTTCTTC.

Notes on this clone: One end of the junction varies from germline; a read error may be responsible. In DNA, the CDR3 is TGTGCCAGCAGCCTAGAGGCGGCGGGGCTCAGCACAGATACGCAGTATTTT. Encoded protein: CASSLEAAGLSTDTQYF. This rearrangement joins TRBV11-2 to TRBJ2-3; a weak D match, TRBD2 (6 bases). CDR1 is SGHAT, CDR2 FQNNGV, per germline. The CDR3 covers 17 residues. Full variable domain (missing parts from reference TRBV11-2 and TRBJ2-3): EAGVAQSPRYKIIEKRQSVAFWCNPISGHATLYWYQQILGQGPKLLIQFQNNGVVDDSQLPKDRFSAERLKGVDSTLKIQPAKLEDSAVYLCASSLEAAGLSTDTQYFGPGTRLTVL.

The chain combines TRBV19 with TRBJ1-4, with 7 bases that match TRBD1. The CDR3 runs 15 residues. V trimming: 6 bases; J trimming: 8 bases; junction bases outside the gene matches: 12. CDR1 LNHDA and CDR2 SQIVND come from the germline V gene (reference sequence). CDR3 protein: CASRELQGIREKLFF. The CDR3 region has the DNA TGTGCCAGTAGGGAATTACAGGGGATCCGCGAAAAACTGTTTTTT.

This clone was seen a single time. This chain joins TRBV6-4 and TRBJ1-4, with 7 nucleotides matching TRBD1. This CDR3 is built from 15 residues. Germline CDR1 MRHNA, CDR2 SNTAGT. Trimming took 0 bases from V and 8 from J; bases not matched to a gene: 6. CDR3 in amino acids: CASSDSKDRREKLFF. CDR3 nucleotides: TGTGCCAGCAGTGACTCCAAGGACAGGAGGGAAAAACTGTTTTTT.

The gene calls are TRBV28 and TRBJ1-2; no clear D gene. The V gene lost 6 bases and the J gene lost 5 bases, with 19 bases spanning the gap. The CDR3 consists of 15 residues. Germline-derived CDR1 and CDR2 are MDHEN and SYDVKM. CDR3 nucleotide sequence: TGTGCCAGCAGACCCCTGGGGTGGGGAGAATATGGCTACACCTTC. Translated, it gives CASRPLGWGEYGYTF.

The chain has TRBV6-2 or TRBV6-3 and TRBJ2-7; 10 positions agree with TRBD2. The CDR3 length is 15 residues. Per the germline V gene, CDR1 is MNHEY and CDR2 is SVGEGT. V was pared by 6 bases and J by 3 bases, with 8 bases of the junction left unmatched. CDR3 amino acids: CASSRPRLAGYEQYF. CDR3 DNA sequence: TGTGCCAGCAGCCGCCCACGACTAGCGGGCTACGAGCAGTACTTC.

This sequence joins TRBV9 and TRBJ2-2; TRBD1 matches 10 bases. Looked up from germline, CDR1 is SGDLS and CDR2 is YYNGEE. V shed 6 bases and J 7 bases; nucleotides not matched to a gene: 6. The CDR3 has 14 residues. The CDR3 here is CASKAGQGFGELFF. CDR3 sequence (DNA): TGTGCCAGCAAAGCGGGACAGGGGTTCGGGGAGCTGTTTTTT.

The V gene is TRBV9, the J gene TRBJ1-4; 7 bases map to TRBD1. The CDR3 has 15 residues. Germline V gene lookup returns CDR1 SGDLS and CDR2 YYNGEE. Trimming removed 0 bases from V and 6 bases from J; junction bases left unmatched: 5. CDR3 coding DNA: TGTGCCAGCAGCGTAGGGGGGACAGTTGATGAAAAACTGTTTTTT. The encoded protein is CASSVGGTVDEKLFF.

Worth noting for this clone: Other DNA sequences within the sample encode an identical CDR3. The rearrangement links TRBV9 to TRBJ2-2, with D possibly TRBD2 on 6 matching bases. The CDR3 has 15 amino acids. V lost 0 bases, J lost 0 bases, and 6 bases lay in between. The germline V gene has CDR1 SGDLS and CDR2 YYNGEE. The CDR3 region has the DNA TGTGCCAGCAGCGTAGGCGGGACGAACACCGGGGAGCTGTTTTTT. Translated: CASSVGGTNTGELFF.

J is TRBJ1-2 and V is TRBV19, with 7 bases lining up with TRBD1. With 6 bases clipped from V and 7 bases from J, the junction kept 14 bases outside the gene matches. The CDR3 totals 15 residues. Germline V gives CDR1 LNHDA, CDR2 SQIVND (reference sequence). CDR3 protein: CASRPPGQSNGGYTF. CDR3 nucleotide sequence: TGTGCCAGTAGGCCTCCGGGACAGTCCAACGGTGGCTACACCTTC.

The chain has TRBV5-6 and TRBJ2-5, with 11 bases that match TRBD2. Germline V gene data show CDR1 as SGHDT and CDR2 as YYEEEE. V shed 1 base, J shed 1 base, and the junction held 3 bases outside the gene matches. The CDR3 spans 16 residues. The CDR3 spells CASSLLAGGFQETQYF. The CDR3 DNA follows: TGTGCCAGCAGCTTGCTAGCGGGGGGATTCCAAGAGACCCAGTACTTC.

The chain employs TRBV28 and TRBJ2-7; 7 nucleotides match TRBD1. The CDR3 length is 15 residues. The V segment lost 7 bases and the J segment 2 bases; nucleotides outside the gene matches: 11. Looked up from germline, CDR1 is MDHEN and CDR2 is SYDVKM. CDR3: CASNFPRQGAYEQYF. DNA for the CDR3: TGTGCCAGCAACTTCCCTCGACAGGGCGCCTACGAGCAGTACTTC. The full variable domain, completed using reference TRBV28 and TRBJ2-7, is DVKVTQSSRYLVKRTGEKVFLECVQDMDHENMFWYRQDPGLGLRLIYFSYDVKMKEKGDIPEGYSVSREKKERFSLILESASTNQTSMYLCASNFPRQGAYEQYFGPGTRLTVT.